Each of the 5 T cell receptor beta chains below was sequenced from the same sample in a study of blood T cell repertoires in COVID-19. Profiled with immunoSEQ multiplex PCR; TCRdb holds only in-frame clones, not every one. The profile shows about 300,000 clones, around 83% of them singletons. What was sequenced was peripheral blood. These receptor sequences come from a woman in her forties or fifties with acute or convalescent COVID-19.

V gene TRBV12-5 combines with J gene TRBJ1-1, with TRBD1 as a possible D gene (5 bases). The V gene lost 2 bases and the J gene lost 4 bases, with 11 bases spanning the gap. The CDR3 has 14 amino acids. Germline CDR1 reads LGHNT; CDR2 reads FRNRAP. The CDR3 loop reads CASGLSSGFTEAFF. In DNA, the CDR3 is TGTGCTAGTGGTTTGTCCTCAGGGTTCACTGAAGCTTTCTTT. The complete variable domain, with remaining parts taken from reference TRBV12-5 and TRBJ1-1, reads DARVTQTPRHKVTEMGQEVTMRCQPILGHNTVFWYRQTMMQGLELLAYFRNRAPLDDSGMPKDRFSAEMPDATLATLKIQPSEPRDSAVYFCASGLSSGFTEAFFGQGTRLTVV.

This rearrangement joins TRBV6-5 to TRBJ2-1; the match to TRBD2 covers 9 bases. Looked up from germline, CDR1 is MNHEY and CDR2 is SVGAGI. J was trimmed by 4 bases and V by 5 bases; bases with no gene match: 6. This CDR3 region has 15 residues. The CDR3 bases are TGTGCCAGCAGTCGCCCTAGCGGGAAGTACAATGAGCAGTTCTTC. It translates to CASSRPSGKYNEQFF.

V gene TRBV5-6 combines with J gene TRBJ2-2, with TRBD2 identical over 16 bases. The CDR3 length is 18 residues. V trimming: 4 bases; J trimming: 4 bases; junction bases outside the gene matches: 7. CDR1 and CDR2 from the germline V gene are SGHDT and YYEEEE. The CDR3 here is CASSPGLAGGYGTGELFF. The DNA of the CDR3 is TGTGCCAGCAGCCCGGGACTAGCGGGAGGGTATGGCACCGGGGAGCTGTTTTTT.

The chain employs TRBV6-5 and TRBJ1-3; 7 bases fit TRBD1. This CDR3 has 16 amino acids. Germline CDR1 reads MNHEY; CDR2 reads SVGAGI. The trim removed 4 bases at V and 4 bases at J, leaving 10 bases unmatched. The CDR3 bases are TGTGCCAGCAGTTGGTCCTTCACACAGGGGGGAAACACCATATATTTT. Protein sequence: CASSWSFTQGGNTIYF.

V is TRBV5-1 and J is TRBJ1-2; 10 bases map to TRBD1. This CDR3 contains 14 residues. CDR1 is SGHRS, CDR2 YFSETQ, per germline. The trim removed 0 bases at V and 6 bases at J, leaving 2 bases unmatched. This chain's CDR3 is CASSLGGTGDGYTF. Here the CDR3 DNA reads TGCGCCAGCAGCTTGGGTGGGACAGGGGATGGCTACACCTTC.